The sequence of this T cell receptor (beta chain) was determined in a study of T cells in Graves' hyperthyroidism and ophthalmopathy. This clonotype was seen ten or more times. The antigen is unknown. V was cut by 1 base and J by 2 bases, with 6 bases left in between. The CDR3 has 13 amino acids. Looked up from germline, CDR1 is MNHNS and CDR2 is SASEGT. Study-wide findings and caveats: Ophthalmopathy cases were set apart from stable hyperthyroidism by a 13 V-J model. Before onset, by a median of approximately 5.9 months, the model predicted ophthalmopathy. Most clonotypes that expanded in the thyroid above 0.001 also showed up in blood.

TCR beta CDR3 regions were amplified from RNA. The HTBI primer set was used in a first-round RT-PCR of the TCR CDR3. TCRdb reanalysed the multiplex PCR reads using MiXCR and keeps one entry per CDR3 protein. Of under 250,000 distinct CDR3 sequences listed, roughly 22% are singletons. The sequence derives from a woman between 35 and 50 years old with Graves' ophthalmopathy. The chain is built from TRBV6-1 and TRBJ2-7; D is unclear. Sequences were obtained from blood. The CDR3 coding sequence is TGTGCCAGCAGTGAAGGGCTCCCCTACGAGCAGTACTTC. This gives the protein CASSEGLPYEQYF.